These T cell receptor beta chains were read from a single sample in a study of Ad26.COV2.S vaccination and SARS-CoV-2 variants. The protocol was immunoSEQ multiplex PCR, while the TCRdb copy is restricted to in-frame clones and leaves out a portion. The sample records roughly 350,000 clones, around 86% being singletons. The input for sequencing was peripheral blood, taken in a trial of Ad26.COV2.S vaccine versus placebo. The receptors shown here come from a person between 18 and 65 years old who received the Ad26.COV2.S COVID-19 vaccine or a placebo. The CDR3 runs from the conserved cysteine through the conserved F or W. Each record gives: J gene, D gene, V gene, clone size, CDR3 DNA, CDR3 protein. The D gene is left open where the match is weak. Where a row states a size, it is once, few, many or the class of an expanded clone; other rows omit it.

j_gene: TRBJ1-2
d_gene: -
v_gene: TRBV23-1
abundance: once
CDR3nt: TGCGCCAGCAGTCAATCTAGACGGTTTCACTATGGCTACACCTTC
CDR3aa: CASSQSRRFHYGYTF

j_gene: TRBJ1-1
d_gene: -
v_gene: TRBV19
abundance: -
CDR3nt: TGTGCCAGTAGTCCCCCCCGGGGGGCTTATGCTGAAGCTTTCTTT
CDR3aa: CASSPPRGAYAEAFF

j_gene: TRBJ1-5
d_gene: -
v_gene: TRBV12-3/TRBV12-4
abundance: -
CDR3nt: TGTGCCAGCAGCCGGGGAGAAAATCAGCCCCAGCATTTT
CDR3aa: CASSRGENQPQHF

j_gene: TRBJ2-2
d_gene: -
v_gene: TRBV13
abundance: -
CDR3nt: TGTGCCAGCAGCCCGCCGGGCCTGATCACCGGGGAGCTGTTTTTT
CDR3aa: CASSPPGLITGELFF

j_gene: TRBJ2-7
d_gene: TRBD1
v_gene: TRBV29-1
abundance: -
CDR3nt: TGCAGCGTGGCGGGACAGGGGATGAAGGAGCAGTACTTC
CDR3aa: CSVAGQGMKEQYF

j_gene: TRBJ2-7
d_gene: -
v_gene: TRBV30
abundance: -
CDR3nt: TGTGCCTGGAGTGATCGACAGGCCGAGCAGTACTTC
CDR3aa: CAWSDRQAEQYF

j_gene: TRBJ2-2
d_gene: -
v_gene: TRBV10-3
abundance: -
CDR3nt: TGTGCCATCAGTGGACAGAGCACCGGGGAGCTGTTTTTT
CDR3aa: CAISGQSTGELFF

j_gene: TRBJ1-1
d_gene: -
v_gene: TRBV14
abundance: few
CDR3nt: TGTGCCAGCAGCCACGGGAACAACGCTGAAGCTTTCTTT
CDR3aa: CASSHGNNAEAFF

j_gene: TRBJ1-5
d_gene: -
v_gene: TRBV7-8
abundance: -
CDR3nt: TGTGCCAGCAGCTTAAGCAGGGGTCGCTACAGTAGCAATCAGCCCCAGCATTTT
CDR3aa: CASSLSRGRYSSNQPQHF

j_gene: TRBJ2-1
d_gene: TRBD2
v_gene: TRBV5-1
abundance: once
CDR3nt: TGCGCCAGCAGCCCCACCGGGGGGGAGGAGTACAATGAGCAGTTCTTC
CDR3aa: CASSPTGGEEYNEQFF

j_gene: TRBJ1-5
d_gene: TRBD1
v_gene: TRBV6-6
abundance: -
CDR3nt: TGTGCCAGCAGTTACACGACAGGGAATCAGCCCCAGCATTTT
CDR3aa: CASSYTTGNQPQHF

j_gene: TRBJ2-7
d_gene: -
v_gene: TRBV3-1/TRBV3-2
abundance: -
CDR3nt: TGTGCCAGCAGCCAAGGGGGGGCCTCCTACGAGCAGTACTTC
CDR3aa: CASSQGGASYEQYF

j_gene: TRBJ2-2
d_gene: -
v_gene: TRBV5-1
abundance: -
CDR3nt: TGCGCCAGCAGTCCCGCGAACACCGGGGAGCTGTTTTTT
CDR3aa: CASSPANTGELFF

j_gene: TRBJ1-5
d_gene: -
v_gene: TRBV10-1
abundance: -
CDR3nt: TGCGCCCTACCCAATCAGCCCCAGCATTTT
CDR3aa: CALPNQPQHF

j_gene: TRBJ1-2
d_gene: -
v_gene: TRBV19
abundance: -
CDR3nt: TGTGCCAGTAGTATCGGACAGCGCTACACCTTC
CDR3aa: CASSIGQRYTF

j_gene: TRBJ2-3
d_gene: -
v_gene: TRBV21-1
abundance: -
CDR3nt: TGTGCCAGCAGCAAAGGAGGGACAGGGACAGATACGCAGTATTTT
CDR3aa: CASSKGGTGTDTQYF

j_gene: TRBJ2-3
d_gene: -
v_gene: TRBV6-5
abundance: -
CDR3nt: TGTGCCAGCAGTTATGACCCTCGGGATACGCAGTATTTT
CDR3aa: CASSYDPRDTQYF

j_gene: TRBJ1-6
d_gene: -
v_gene: TRBV7-3
abundance: -
CDR3nt: TGTGCCAGCAGCTTAACTGGGAACAATTCACCCCTCCACTTT
CDR3aa: CASSLTGNNSPLHF

j_gene: TRBJ1-3
d_gene: -
v_gene: TRBV6-6
abundance: -
CDR3nt: TGTGCCAGCAGTTCCCAGGAAGCTGGAAACACCATATATTTT
CDR3aa: CASSSQEAGNTIYF

j_gene: TRBJ2-7
d_gene: -
v_gene: TRBV3-1/TRBV3-2
abundance: few
CDR3nt: TGTGCCAGCAGCCCCCAGGGGCGCTCCTACGAGCAGTACTTC
CDR3aa: CASSPQGRSYEQYF

j_gene: TRBJ2-7
d_gene: -
v_gene: TRBV6-2/TRBV6-3
abundance: -
CDR3nt: TGTGCCAGCAGCATACAGAAGAACTACGAGCAGTACTTC
CDR3aa: CASSIQKNYEQYF

j_gene: TRBJ1-2
d_gene: -
v_gene: TRBV6-5
abundance: -
CDR3nt: TGTGCCAGCAGTTACAGTTGGGAGTTCTATGGCTACACCTTC
CDR3aa: CASSYSWEFYGYTF

j_gene: TRBJ1-3
d_gene: -
v_gene: TRBV6-5
abundance: -
CDR3nt: TGTGCCAGCAGTTACTCGGTTACAGTCTCTGGAAACACCATATATTTT
CDR3aa: CASSYSVTVSGNTIYF

j_gene: TRBJ1-1
d_gene: -
v_gene: TRBV9
abundance: -
CDR3nt: TGTGCCAGCAGCGCCACTGGTGGCCCTGAAGCTTTCTTT
CDR3aa: CASSATGGPEAFF

j_gene: TRBJ1-5
d_gene: -
v_gene: TRBV19
abundance: few
CDR3nt: TGTGCCAGTAGTATGTTGGAGGGATTGGAGTGGAGCAATCAGCCCCAGCATTTT
CDR3aa: CASSMLEGLEWSNQPQHF

j_gene: TRBJ1-3
d_gene: TRBD1
v_gene: TRBV18
abundance: -
CDR3nt: TGTGCCAGCTCACCACCTCTGGGACAGTGGAATTATTCTGGTGATGGAAACACCATATATTTT
CDR3aa: CASSPPLGQWNYSGDGNTIYF

j_gene: TRBJ2-7
d_gene: -
v_gene: TRBV12-3/TRBV12-4
abundance: -
CDR3nt: TGTGCCAGCAGTTTGGAGGGCCGCTACGAGCAGTACTTC
CDR3aa: CASSLEGRYEQYF

j_gene: TRBJ2-5
d_gene: TRBD2
v_gene: TRBV11-3
abundance: -
CDR3nt: TGTGCCAGCAGCTTAGGGGTCCTAGCGGGGCAAGAGACCCAGTACTTC
CDR3aa: CASSLGVLAGQETQYF

j_gene: TRBJ1-4
d_gene: -
v_gene: TRBV7-8
abundance: -
CDR3nt: TGTGCCAGCAGCTTAAACAGGTTCTATTCGGCGACTAATGAAAAACTGTTTTTT
CDR3aa: CASSLNRFYSATNEKLFF

j_gene: TRBJ2-7
d_gene: TRBD2
v_gene: TRBV6-2/TRBV6-3
abundance: -
CDR3nt: TGTGCCAGCAGCCCCGGGACTAGCGGGGGGTTTTTCTCCTACGAGCAGTACTTC
CDR3aa: CASSPGTSGGFFSYEQYF

j_gene: TRBJ1-5
d_gene: -
v_gene: TRBV6-2/TRBV6-3
abundance: -
CDR3nt: TGTGCCAGCAGTTACTCGAGGAGACAGCCCCAGCATTTT
CDR3aa: CASSYSRRQPQHF

j_gene: TRBJ2-1
d_gene: -
v_gene: TRBV5-1
abundance: -
CDR3nt: TGCGCCAGCAGCTTGGACCTCAGCTCCTACAATGAGCAGTTCTTC
CDR3aa: CASSLDLSSYNEQFF

j_gene: TRBJ2-7
d_gene: -
v_gene: TRBV5-1
abundance: -
CDR3nt: TGCGCCAGCAGCTTCGGGGGTAGCTCCTACGAGCAGTACTTC
CDR3aa: CASSFGGSSYEQYF

j_gene: TRBJ1-4
d_gene: -
v_gene: TRBV10-2
abundance: -
CDR3nt: TGCGCCAGCAAGGGTTCTACTAATGAAAAACTGTTTTTT
CDR3aa: CASKGSTNEKLFF

j_gene: TRBJ1-6
d_gene: -
v_gene: TRBV6-5
abundance: -
CDR3nt: TGTGCCAGCACATGGGGAATTAAAGGCAATTCACCCCTCCACTTT
CDR3aa: CASTWGIKGNSPLHF

j_gene: TRBJ2-1
d_gene: TRBD1
v_gene: TRBV4-3
abundance: -
CDR3nt: TGCGCCAGCAGCCACCCAACTTCAGGACAGGGGCACAATGAGCAGTTCTTC
CDR3aa: CASSHPTSGQGHNEQFF

j_gene: TRBJ2-7
d_gene: -
v_gene: TRBV5-1
abundance: -
CDR3nt: TGCGCCAGCAGCTTGGGGCAGGGGGGTTCCTACGAGCAGTACTTC
CDR3aa: CASSLGQGGSYEQYF

j_gene: TRBJ1-1
d_gene: -
v_gene: TRBV12-3/TRBV12-4
abundance: -
CDR3nt: TGTGCCAGCAGTTCCTCGAGGAACACTGAAGCTTTCTTT
CDR3aa: CASSSSRNTEAFF

j_gene: TRBJ1-2
d_gene: TRBD1
v_gene: TRBV7-9
abundance: -
CDR3nt: TGTGCCAGCAACCTAGACAGGGCCTATGGCTACACCTTC
CDR3aa: CASNLDRAYGYTF

j_gene: TRBJ1-6
d_gene: TRBD1
v_gene: TRBV27
abundance: -
CDR3nt: TGTGCCAGCAGCATACAGGGGTGGAATTCACCCCTCCACTTT
CDR3aa: CASSIQGWNSPLHF

j_gene: TRBJ2-1
d_gene: TRBD2
v_gene: TRBV10-3
abundance: -
CDR3nt: TGTGCCACAACCGGGACTAGCGGGGGACACCACTACAATGAGCAGTTCTTC
CDR3aa: CATTGTSGGHHYNEQFF